A single T cell receptor (beta chain) is shown here with its context. The data are from a study of blood T cell repertoires in COVID-19. Authors' analysis steps: Estimates of nucleated cell counts were drawn from the amplification of reference gene primers. Here immunoSEQ multiplex PCR was the method, and the copy in TCRdb shows in-frame clones only, minus some. That table furnishes V, J and clone size, whereas the DNA furnished D and trimming. The sample consists of some 56,000 clones, 82% of them appearing once. V was shortened by 7 bases and J by 4 bases, with 16 bases between the two germline ends. Germline V gives CDR1 SGHVS, CDR2 FQNEAQ. This CDR3 has 14 amino acids.

The J gene is TRBJ1-2, the V gene TRBV7-8; a weak D match, TRBD1 (5 bases). This TCR derives from a man at least 80 years old with COVID-19, enrolled during active disease. Sequencing was performed on peripheral blood. The CDR3 here is CASTLGGTAYGYTF. CDR3 nucleotide sequence: TGTGCCAGCACTCTTGGGGGGACTGCCTATGGCTACACCTTC.